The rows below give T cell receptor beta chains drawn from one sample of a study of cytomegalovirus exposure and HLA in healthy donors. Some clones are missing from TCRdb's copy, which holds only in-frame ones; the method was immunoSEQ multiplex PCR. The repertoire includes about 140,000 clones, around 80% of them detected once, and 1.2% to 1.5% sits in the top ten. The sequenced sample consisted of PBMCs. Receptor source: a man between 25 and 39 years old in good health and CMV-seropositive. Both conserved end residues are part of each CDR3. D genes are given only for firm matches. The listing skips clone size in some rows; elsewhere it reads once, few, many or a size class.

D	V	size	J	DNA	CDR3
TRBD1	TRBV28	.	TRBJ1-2	TGTGCCAGCACTGGGACAGGGGCTAACTATGGCTACACCTTC	CASTGTGANYGYTF
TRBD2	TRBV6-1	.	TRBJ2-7	TGTGCCAGCAGTGTCCAGAGCGGGGGTTACTACGAGCAGTACTTC	CASSVQSGGYYEQYF
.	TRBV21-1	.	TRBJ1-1	TGTGCCAGCAGCGCCCCCGGAGTAGGGGTGAATACTGAAGCTTTCTTT	CASSAPGVGVNTEAFF
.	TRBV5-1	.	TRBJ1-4	TGCGCCAGCAGCTTTAATGGGGCGTCGAATGAAAAACTGTTTTTT	CASSFNGASNEKLFF
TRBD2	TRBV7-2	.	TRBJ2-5	TGTGCCAGCAGCTTAGCGGGACTAGCCGTGAAAGAGACCCAGTACTTC	CASSLAGLAVKETQYF
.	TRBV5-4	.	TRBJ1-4	TGTGCCAGCAGCTTGGTTGTGGGGGGAAAACTGTTTTTT	CASSLVVGGKLFF
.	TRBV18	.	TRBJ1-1	TGTGCCAGCTCTCAGACAGACGGCACTGAAGCTTTCTTT	CASSQTDGTEAFF
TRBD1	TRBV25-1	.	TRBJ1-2	TGTGCCAGCAGAAAGGACAGGGGAAGTGGCTACACCTTC	CASRKDRGSGYTF
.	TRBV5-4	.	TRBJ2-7	TGTGCCAGCAGCTTGGGGGGGGAGGACTACGAGCAGTACTTC	CASSLGGEDYEQYF
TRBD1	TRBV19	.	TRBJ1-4	TGTGCCAGTAGTATCACAGGGGGCTCTGGGGAAAAACTGTTTTTT	CASSITGGSGEKLFF
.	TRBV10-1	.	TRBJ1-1	TGCGCCAGCAGTGAGAGCTTGAACACTGAAGCTTTCTTT	CASSESLNTEAFF
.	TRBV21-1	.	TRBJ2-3	TGTGCCAGCAGCACACCGGGACACTCTACGCAGTATTTT	CASSTPGHSTQYF
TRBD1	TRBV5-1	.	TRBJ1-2	TGCGCCAGCAGCTTGGCCGGGACAGGGCAAGGCTACACCTTC	CASSLAGTGQGYTF
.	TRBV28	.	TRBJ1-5	TGTGCCAGCAGTACACTCCTAGGGGGTGGGCCCCAGCATTTT	CASSTLLGGGPQHF
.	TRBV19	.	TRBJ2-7	TGTGCCAGTAGTATAGGCCGGGATGTTGACGAGCAGTACTTC	CASSIGRDVDEQYF
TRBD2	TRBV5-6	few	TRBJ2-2	TGTGCCAGCAGCCTGAGCGGGGGGGCCACCGGGGAGCTGTTTTTT	CASSLSGGATGELFF
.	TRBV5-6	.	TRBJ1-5	TGTGCCAGCAGCAACGGAGACAGTCAGCCCCAGCATTTT	CASSNGDSQPQHF
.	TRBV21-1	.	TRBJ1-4	TGTGCCAGCAGCAAGAACCTTCTCACAGGGGTCACTAATGAAAAACTGTTTTTT	CASSKNLLTGVTNEKLFF
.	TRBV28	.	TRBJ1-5	TGTGCCAGCAGCAGGGTTGGACAGCCCCAGCATTTT	CASSRVGQPQHF
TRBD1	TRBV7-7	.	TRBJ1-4	TGTGCCAGCAGCTCCGGGACAGCTGAAAAACTGTTTTTT	CASSSGTAEKLFF
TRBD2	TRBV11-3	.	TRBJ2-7	TGTGCCAGCACCCAGACTAGCGGATACCCCTACGGGCAGTACTTC	CASTQTSGYPYGQYF
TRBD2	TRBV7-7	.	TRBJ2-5	TGTGCCAGCAGCTTAGCGGGACTAGGGGCGGGAGTGCCCCAGTACTTC	CASSLAGLGAGVPQYF
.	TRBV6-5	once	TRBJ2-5	TGTGCCAGCAGTTTCGGAGCGGACCAAGAGACCCAGTACTTC	CASSFGADQETQYF
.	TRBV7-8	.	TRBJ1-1	TGTGCCAGCAGCTTACAGATGCTGAACACTGAAGCTTTCTTT	CASSLQMLNTEAFF
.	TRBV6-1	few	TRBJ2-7	TGTGCCAGCAGTCCTACAGGGCCCTCCTACGAGCAGTACTTC	CASSPTGPSYEQYF
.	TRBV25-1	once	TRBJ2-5	TGTGCCAGCAGTGAACAGCGGTTAGCACAAGAGACCCAGTACTTC	CASSEQRLAQETQYF
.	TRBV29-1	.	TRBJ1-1	TGCAGCGCTGCGGACTTTGAAGCTTTCTTT	CSAADFEAFF
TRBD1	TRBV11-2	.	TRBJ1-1	TGTGCCAGCAGCGCAAACAGGGGCCCTGAAGCTTTCTTT	CASSANRGPEAFF
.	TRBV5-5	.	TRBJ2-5	TGTGCCAGCACCCCTGACTTAGAGGAGACCCAGTACTTC	CASTPDLEETQYF
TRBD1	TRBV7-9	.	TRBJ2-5	TGTGCCAGCAGCTTAGCGCCACAGGGGCGGGAGACCCAGTACTTC	CASSLAPQGRETQYF
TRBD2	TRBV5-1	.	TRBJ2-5	TGCGCCAGCAGCCCGCCGACTAGCGGTTTGGAGACCCAGTACTTC	CASSPPTSGLETQYF
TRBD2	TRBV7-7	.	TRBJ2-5	TGTGCTAGCAGCTTGGGACTAGCGGGGGAGAAAGAGACCCAGTACTTC	CASSLGLAGEKETQYF
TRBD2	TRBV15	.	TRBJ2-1	TGTGCCACCAGCAGAGAAGCGGGAGGGCCAAATGAGCAGTTCTTC	CATSREAGGPNEQFF
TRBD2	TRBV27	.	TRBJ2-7	TGTGCCAGCAGGACTAGCGGGGGGAGGACCTACGAGCAGTACTTC	CASRTSGGRTYEQYF
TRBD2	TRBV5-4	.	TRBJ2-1	TGTGCCAGCAGCTTTTCCGGGACTAGCGCCTACAATGAGCAGTTCTTC	CASSFSGTSAYNEQFF
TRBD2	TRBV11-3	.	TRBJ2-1	TGTGCCAGCAGCTCAGGACTAGCGTACAATGAGCAGTTCTTC	CASSSGLAYNEQFF
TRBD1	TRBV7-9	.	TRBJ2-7	TGTGCCAGCAGCTTCCAGGGGGACTACGAGCAGTACTTC	CASSFQGDYEQYF
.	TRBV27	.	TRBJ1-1	TGTGCCAGCAGTTATTACAGGGAAGGCACTGAAGCTTTCTTT	CASSYYREGTEAFF
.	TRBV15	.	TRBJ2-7	TGTGCCGCGCTAGGAGAGTTCGTGCGTGAGCAGTACTTC	CAALGEFVREQYF
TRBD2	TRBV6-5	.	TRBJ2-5	TGTGCCAGCAGTTGGGTAGCGGGAGAAGGGGAGACCCAGTACTTC	CASSWVAGEGETQYF
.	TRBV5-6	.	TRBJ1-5	TGTGCCAGCAGTGGATTCGGGGTACGCAATCAGCCCCAGCATTTT	CASSGFGVRNQPQHF
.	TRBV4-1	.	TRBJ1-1	TGCGCCAGCAGCCAAGTGGGTCTCAGGGATGGCGAAGCTTTCTTT	CASSQVGLRDGEAFF
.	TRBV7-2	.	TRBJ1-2	TGTGCCAGCAGCTCGAACGGGGGAGGGCAGGTGGCGGGCTACACCTTC	CASSSNGGGQVAGYTF
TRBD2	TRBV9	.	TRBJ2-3	TGTGCCAGCAGCCTCCGACTAGCGGACACAGATACGCAGTATTTT	CASSLRLADTDTQYF
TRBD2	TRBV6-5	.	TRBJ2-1	TGTGCCAGCAGTTGGAGCGGGGGGAACTACAATGAGCAGTTCTTC	CASSWSGGNYNEQFF
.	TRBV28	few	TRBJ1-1	TGTGCCAGCTCCCCCATAGGGGGAATGAAGAAAGCTTTCTTT	CASSPIGGMKKAFF
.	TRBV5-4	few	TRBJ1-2	TGTGCCAGCAGCCACCTAGGAGCCCGGGGGAGCTACACCTTC	CASSHLGARGSYTF